This TCR beta chain was identified during a study of T cell responses to AZD1222 COVID-19 vaccine. Worth noting for this clone: What it binds is not known.

Only in-frame clones appear in the TCRdb table, and some are missing; sequencing was by immunoSEQ multiplex PCR. The table shows 58,000 or so clones, with 65% to 85% occurring only once. General study results and limits: There were mostly white British donors and more females than males, and clonal diversity was possibly underestimated. It was only a handful of AZD1222 recipients who were seropositive at baseline. Unmutated variant regions reportedly attract nearly half of all spike-specific TCRs. Across spike, vaccine-associated CD4 TCRs were found, dominant at 160-218 and 743-854.

This CDR3 has 15 residues. Germline loops: CDR1 SGHKS, CDR2 YYEKEE (reference sequence). The V gene end was trimmed by 0 bases and the J gene end by 6 bases; junction bases not matched to a gene: 7. The sequenced sample was peripheral blood, obtained on day 0 of AZD1222 vaccination. The chain recombines TRBV5-5 with TRBJ1-2, with 8 bases matching TRBD1. The sequence was collected from an adult in good health. The CDR3 DNA reads as TGTGCCAGCAGCTTGGAAGGCCAGGGGGCGAATGGCTACACCTTC. It specifies CASSLEGQGANGYTF.